Described below is a single TCR beta chain sequence and its context. V dropped 1 base and J dropped 5 bases, with 15 bases sitting between them. The germline V gene encodes CDR1 LNHDA and CDR2 SQIVND (reference sequence). The length of the CDR3 is 16 residues. The source of the sample is a study of blood T cell repertoires in COVID-19. Study as a whole: Acute-phase and convalescent COVID-19 samples originated in the United States, Italy and Spain.

As originally analysed: The authors estimated nucleated cell counts from reference gene primer amplification. Sequenced by immunoSEQ multiplex PCR; TCRdb stores in-frame clones only, minus some. For V, J and clone size, that table is used; D and trimming come from the DNA. The sample lists around 280,000 clones, around 90% seen once, with 1.7% in the top ten. Clinical history reported by participants formed the basis on which cohorts were assigned. Sequencing was done on a sample of PBMCs or T cells enriched from blood (not recorded which). This sequence was found in a woman aged 18-30 years with acute COVID-19. The J gene is TRBJ2-1, the V gene TRBV19, with a weak D call TRBD2 (6 bases). The CDR3 bases are TGTGCCAGTAGTATAGTGGCGGGACCCCCCAACAATGAGCAGTTCTTC. Translating it yields CASSIVAGPPNNEQFF. Complete variable domain (other parts from reference TRBV19 and TRBJ2-1): DGGITQSPKYLFRKEGQNVTLSCEQNLNHDAMYWYRQDPGQGLRLIYYSQIVNDFQKGDIAEGYSVSREKKESFPLTVTSAQKNPTAFYLCASSIVAGPPNNEQFFGPGTRLTVL.